These T cell receptor beta chains were read from a single sample in a study of OX40 agonist ivuxolimab in advanced cancers. Using immunoSEQ multiplex PCR, the repertoire was profiled, and TCRdb retains in-frame clones only, with some absent. The table includes tens of thousands of clones, roughly 89% detected once. The starting material was CD4+ or CD8+ T cells sorted from blood, obtained in a trial of the OX40 agonist ivuxolimab. The receptors were gathered from an adult with an advanced solid tumor such as melanoma, head and neck, liver or kidney cancer. Both conserved end residues are part of each CDR3. D genes are given only for firm matches. Size values are once, few and many counts, or a class for expanded clones, and some rows have none.

D,V,J,size,CDR3,DNA
NA,TRBV10-3,TRBJ1-4,NA,CAISEQDNEKLFF,TGTGCCATCAGTGAACAGGATAATGAAAAACTGTTTTTT
NA,TRBV7-3,TRBJ1-1,once,CASSLIVEGLFVHADSEAFF,TGTGCCAGCAGCTTAATCGTTGAGGGGTTATTTGTCCACGCCGACAGTGAAGCTTTCTTT
TRBD1,TRBV28,TRBJ1-2,NA,CASSTPAGGRGLGYTF,TGTGCCAGCAGCACCCCCGCGGGTGGCAGGGGGCTTGGCTACACCTTC
NA,TRBV7-9,TRBJ1-1,few,CASSLNTEAFF,TGTGCCAGCAGCCTGAACACTGAAGCTTTCTTT
NA,TRBV15,TRBJ1-4,NA,CATSTSTGGEKLFF,TGTGCCACCAGCACCTCGACCGGGGGCGAAAAACTGTTTTTT
TRBD1,TRBV11-2,TRBJ2-5,NA,CASSPWTGLPETQYF,TGTGCCAGCAGCCCTTGGACAGGTCTCCCAGAGACCCAGTACTTC
NA,TRBV15,TRBJ2-7,NA,CATSRDFEGPRYEQYF,TGTGCCACCAGCAGAGATTTTGAGGGCCCCCGATACGAGCAGTACTTC
NA,TRBV5-4,TRBJ1-1,NA,CASSLDRGNTEAFF,TGTGCCAGCAGCTTGGATCGGGGGAACACTGAAGCTTTCTTT
NA,TRBV2,TRBJ1-2,NA,CASSEGTYGYTF,TGTGCCAGCAGTGAGGGGACCTATGGCTACACCTTC
TRBD1,TRBV6-6,TRBJ1-2,few,CASRQGNYGYTF,TGTGCCAGCAGACAGGGGAACTATGGCTACACCTTC
TRBD1,TRBV5-4,TRBJ2-7,NA,CASSRDSSSYEQYF,TGTGCCAGCAGCCGGGACAGTAGCTCCTACGAGCAGTACTTC
NA,TRBV15,TRBJ1-5,NA,CATSRDPGLVNQPQHF,TGTGCCACCAGCAGAGATCCGGGATTGGTGAATCAGCCCCAGCATTTT
TRBD1,TRBV18,TRBJ2-3,NA,CASFRAGGGTDTQYF,TGTGCCAGCTTTCGGGCAGGGGGCGGCACAGATACGCAGTATTTT
NA,TRBV6-5,TRBJ2-2,NA,CATSTVTGELFF,TGTGCCACATCAACGGTCACCGGGGAGCTGTTTTTT
NA,TRBV30,TRBJ1-1,NA,CAWSGTDSGANTEAFF,TGTGCCTGGAGTGGGACCGACTCAGGGGCGAACACTGAAGCTTTCTTT
NA,TRBV7-8,TRBJ2-7,NA,CASSLSDHVTYEQYF,TGTGCCAGCAGCTTATCGGACCATGTCACCTACGAGCAGTACTTC
NA,TRBV21-1,TRBJ2-5,NA,CASSKSQYLAAKETQYF,TGTGCCAGCAGCAAATCCCAATACCTAGCGGCCAAAGAGACCCAGTACTTC
NA,TRBV5-1,TRBJ2-3,NA,CASSLARGADTQYF,TGCGCCAGCAGCTTGGCCAGGGGAGCAGATACGCAGTATTTT
NA,TRBV2,TRBJ2-3,once,CASSGRRGGSDTQYF,TGTGCCAGCAGTGGCCGCAGGGGTGGGTCAGATACGCAGTATTTT
NA,TRBV18,TRBJ2-7,NA,CASSPEYEQYF,TGTGCCAGCTCACCGGAATACGAGCAGTACTTC
TRBD2,TRBV19,TRBJ2-7,once,CASSIDIPTSGGLYEQYF,TGTGCCAGTAGTATAGATATCCCGACTAGCGGAGGCCTCTACGAGCAGTACTTC